The 29 T cell receptor beta chains in this list originate from one sample, sequenced in a study of Ad26.COV2.S vaccination and SARS-CoV-2 variants. The treatment here: some 20 received Ad26.COV2.S at low or high dose, single or two shots; roughly five received placebo; per-sample allocation not given. The samples were gathered on day 63 after the first injection of vaccine or placebo. Clones were read by immunoSEQ multiplex PCR, and TCRdb kept only the in-frame ones, dropping some. This sample has more than 350,000 clones; 90% occur once, and the top ten carry 12%. The specimen comprised peripheral blood, sampled in a trial of Ad26.COV2.S vaccine versus placebo. The receptors stem from a person between 18 and 60 years old who received the Ad26.COV2.S COVID-19 vaccine or a placebo.

V gene TRBV6-5 combines with J gene TRBJ2-5; the D gene is possibly TRBD2 (6 bases). This CDR3 has 13 residues. Germline CDR1 and CDR2: MNHEY and SVGAGI. Trimming removed 6 bases at V and 5 bases at J, with 13 bases between. The CDR3 DNA reads TGTGCCAGCAGGGGGGGACTCGTGGAGACCCAGTACTTC. This encodes CASRGGLVETQYF.

The chain uses TRBV12-3 or TRBV12-4 and TRBJ2-5; D not certain. CDR3 size: 13 residues. Between the trimmed V and J ends, which lost 4 bases and 0 bases, there was a span of 6 bases. CDR3 nucleotides: TGTGCCAGCAGTTCGAGCTACCAAGAGACCCAGTACTTC. Protein sequence: CASSSSYQETQYF.

This sequence joins TRBV9 and TRBJ1-1, with D maybe TRBD1 (5 bases). Germline-derived CDR1 and CDR2 are SGDLS and YYNGEE. The V end was cut by 7 bases, the J end by 0 bases, with 13 bases between. CDR3 length equals 14 residues. CDR3 sequence (DNA): TGTGCCAGCGGTTTTGGGGCCCTGAACACTGAAGCTTTCTTT. Its translation: CASGFGALNTEAFF.

The V and J genes are TRBV12-3 or TRBV12-4 and TRBJ2-7; 9 bases line up with TRBD1. The CDR3 is 13 residues long. With 6 bases clipped from V and 3 bases from J, the junction kept 3 bases outside the gene matches. The CDR3 sequence: CASSGTGSYEQYF. Here the CDR3 DNA reads TGTGCCAGCAGCGGGACAGGGAGCTACGAGCAGTACTTC.

The chain joins TRBV7-2 to TRBJ2-5; 7 bases match TRBD2. Germline V gene lookup returns CDR1 SGHTA and CDR2 FQGNSA. The CDR3 spans 15 residues. V dropped 2 bases and J dropped 3; count of bases not matched to a gene: 6. The CDR3, as DNA: TGTGCCAGCAGCTTATGGGGAGGGAGGGAAGAGACCCAGTACTTC. Protein sequence: CASSLWGGREETQYF.

This chain links TRBV20-1 with TRBJ1-1; D is unclear. The V end was cut by 4 bases, the J end by 11 bases, with 14 bases between. Germline V gene lookup returns CDR1 DFQATT and CDR2 SNEGSKA (reference sequence). This CDR3 spans 11 amino acids. CDR3 sequence reads: CSAIISDDAFF. The CDR3 DNA reads as TGCAGTGCTATAATCTCAGACGACGCTTTCTTT.

The chain has TRBV7-8 and TRBJ1-1; TRBD1 is a possible D gene (5 bases). V was cut by 7 bases and J by 3 bases, with 18 bases left in between. The CDR3 is made up of 15 amino acids. Germline V gene sequence: CDR1 SGHVS, CDR2 FQNEAQ. CDR3 sequence: CASTVAGGMHTEAFF. DNA for the CDR3: TGTGCCAGCACCGTAGCCGGGGGGATGCACACTGAAGCTTTCTTT.

The chain combines TRBV4-1 with TRBJ2-3; TRBD2 matches 8 bases. CDR1 and CDR2 (germline): MGHRA, YSYEKL. This CDR3 is built from 18 residues. J was trimmed by 6 bases and V by 4 bases; bases with no gene match: 18. The CDR3 loop is CASSRELDRREVGDTQYF. Here the CDR3 DNA reads TGCGCCAGCAGCCGTGAATTAGACAGGCGGGAGGTCGGGGATACGCAGTATTTT.

The chain employs TRBV27 and TRBJ1-2, with D unresolved. V lost 2 bases and J 2 bases, leaving 15 bases between the germline ends. This CDR3 is 16 amino acids long. Looked up from germline, CDR1 is MNHEY and CDR2 is SMNVEV (reference sequence). The CDR3, as DNA: TGTGCCAGCAGTTTACTAGGCGGGTCAGAGAACTATGGCTACACCTTC. This encodes CASSLLGGSENYGYTF.

The rearrangement joins TRBV6-4 to TRBJ1-2; D is undetermined. Germline-derived CDR1 and CDR2 are MRHNA and SNTAGT. The CDR3 is 13 residues long. V lost 0 bases and J lost 8, with 10 bases in between. CDR3 in DNA: TGTGCCAGCAGTGACTCGGGGAAGGGAGGCTACACCTTC. It is translated as CASSDSGKGGYTF.

This clone was detected only once. The genes are TRBV28 and TRBJ2-1; 9 nucleotides match TRBD2. The CDR3 spans 14 residues. V was clipped by 7 bases and J by 8 bases; unmatched bases: 9. CDR1 MDHEN and CDR2 SYDVKM come from the germline V gene. In DNA form, the CDR3 reads TGTGCCAGCACCGCTAGCGGGATCGGGGATGAGCAGTTCTTC. Its translation: CASTASGIGDEQFF.

This rearrangement joins TRBV2 to TRBJ1-5; a possible D gene is TRBD1 (6 bases). CDR1 is SNHLY, CDR2 FYNNEI, per germline. This CDR3 contains 14 residues. The ends were cut back, 5 bases at V and 5 bases at J, with 13 bases in the middle. The CDR3 region is CASSTGTQYQPQHF. The CDR3 region has the DNA TGTGCCAGCAGTACCGGGACACAGTATCAGCCCCAGCATTTT.

The chain couples TRBV28 to TRBJ1-2; 10 nucleotides align to TRBD1. J gave up 7 bases and V 3 bases, and 5 bases lay outside the gene matches. This CDR3 spans 14 amino acids. CDR1 is MDHEN and CDR2 is SYDVKM in the germline V gene. The CDR3 region is CASSLGTGVIGYTF. The DNA for the CDR3 is TGTGCCAGCAGTTTGGGGACAGGGGTGATTGGCTACACCTTC.

Worth noting for this clone: Other DNA sequences in the sample encode the same CDR3. The chain couples TRBV19 to TRBJ2-7; TRBD1 aligns across 7 bases. This CDR3 spans 14 amino acids. The V segment lost 5 bases and the J segment 0 bases; nucleotides outside the gene matches: 4. The germline V gene encodes CDR1 LNHDA and CDR2 SQIVND (reference sequence). This CDR3 is CASSLRDSSYEQYF. Here the CDR3 DNA reads TGTGCCAGTAGTCTCCGGGACAGCTCCTACGAGCAGTACTTC.

V and J are TRBV6-5 and TRBJ2-3; no clear D gene. The length of the CDR3 is 15 residues. Trimming removed 5 bases from V and 7 bases from J, with 19 bases in between. Germline V gives CDR1 MNHEY, CDR2 SVGAGI. The CDR3: CASSPQANPHYTQYF. DNA for the CDR3: TGTGCCAGCAGTCCGCAGGCCAACCCACACTATACGCAGTATTTT.

A note on this clone: Other DNA sequences of this sample code for an identical CDR3. This chain uses TRBV6-5 with TRBJ2-7; 9 positions agree with TRBD1. Germline CDR1 is MNHEY and CDR2 is SVGAGI. V gave up 0 bases and J gave up 1 base; unmatched junction bases: 1. This CDR3 comprises 15 residues. The CDR3 region has the DNA TGTGCCAGCAGTTACTCGGGACAGGGTTCCTACGAGCAGTACTTC. Protein: CASSYSGQGSYEQYF.

This clone was seen just once. The chain joins TRBV28 to TRBJ1-5; D is possibly TRBD1 (6 bases). V lost 5 bases to trimming and J lost 2 bases, with 13 bases between them. The CDR3 length is 15 residues. Germline values: CDR1 MDHEN, CDR2 SYDVKM. CDR3 bases: TGTGCCAGCAGTGGGGCAGGGGAGGGCAATCAGCCCCAGCATTTT. Residues: CASSGAGEGNQPQHF.

The J gene is TRBJ2-7, the V gene TRBV19; a weak D match, TRBD2 (6 bases). The CDR3 runs 14 residues. Trimming pared 5 bases from V and 3 bases from J, leaving 14 bases between. The germline V gene encodes CDR1 LNHDA and CDR2 SQIVND (reference sequence). The CDR3 bases are TGTGCCAGTAGTGTAGCCGGGAGCTACTACGAGCAGTACTTC. It translates to CASSVAGSYYEQYF.

Only one count was recorded for this clone. J is TRBJ2-5 and V is TRBV15, with 14 bases lining up with TRBD2. From germline, CDR1 is LNHNV and CDR2 YYDKDF (reference sequence). V lost 6 bases to trimming and J lost 5 bases; unmatched junction nucleotides: 5. CDR3 length: 15 amino acids. CDR3 amino acids: CATSLGLAGGETQYF. CDR3 bases: TGTGCCACCAGTCTTGGACTAGCGGGAGGTGAGACCCAGTACTTC.

The chain employs TRBV6-5 and TRBJ1-1; D not resolved. Germline CDR1 and CDR2: MNHEY and SVGAGI. CDR3 size: 15 residues. V dropped 2 bases and J dropped 1 base, with 11 bases sitting between them. The DNA of the CDR3 is TGTGCCAGCAGTTACCTCCTGGACGGGAACACTGAAGCTTTCTTT. Translating gives CASSYLLDGNTEAFF.

The V and J genes are TRBV16 and TRBJ1-5; D ambiguous. CDR1 is KGHSY and CDR2 is FQNENV in the germline V gene. V lost 2 bases and J lost 7, with 15 bases in between. The CDR3 totals 15 residues. CDR3 sequence reads: CASSQRTGRAQPQHF. In nucleotides, the CDR3 is TGTGCCAGCAGCCAAAGGACCGGCAGAGCACAGCCCCAGCATTTT.

The chain links TRBV6-4 to TRBJ2-3; 13 nucleotides match TRBD2. The V segment lost 6 bases and the J segment 6 bases; nucleotides outside the gene matches: 6. This CDR3 has 15 amino acids. Looked up from germline, CDR1 is MRHNA and CDR2 is SNTAGT. CDR3 in DNA: TGTGCCAGCAGCCGGACTAGCGGGAGTGGGGATACGCAGTATTTT. It is translated as CASSRTSGSGDTQYF.

The CDR3 reads CASSQWGFLAYEQYF. The CDR3 region has the DNA TGTGCCAGCAGCCAGTGGGGGTTCTTAGCTTACGAGCAGTACTTC. The chain couples TRBV3-1 (or the pseudogene TRBV3-2) to TRBJ2-7; D possibly matches TRBD1 or TRBD2 (5 bases each). Trimming took 3 bases from V and 4 from J, leaving 16 bases between them. The germline gives CDR1 LGHDT, CDR2 YNNKEL (reference sequence). The CDR3 length is 15 residues.

The V call is TRBV29-1, the J call TRBJ2-5; D call uncertain. Trimming removed 3 bases from V and 4 bases from J, with 12 bases in between. Germline-derived CDR1 and CDR2 are SQVTM and ANQGSEA. The CDR3 is 13 residues long. This chain's CDR3 is CSVETPARETQYF. CDR3 bases: TGCAGCGTTGAGACCCCGGCGCGAGAGACCCAGTACTTC.

V and J are TRBV6-2 or TRBV6-3 and TRBJ2-5; 7 nucleotides line up with TRBD2. CDR3 size: 14 residues. Germline CDR1 reads MNHEY; CDR2 reads SVGEGT. V shed 2 bases and J 6 bases; nucleotides not matched to a gene: 6. In DNA form, the CDR3 reads TGTGCCAGCAGTTACAGACACGGGGGGAAGACCCAGTACTTC. The encoded protein is CASSYRHGGKTQYF.

The chain links TRBV18 to TRBJ2-3, with D possibly matching TRBD1 (5 bases). Trimming removed 7 bases from V and 2 bases from J, with 10 bases in between. This CDR3 comprises 13 residues. Germline CDR1 is KGHSH and CDR2 is LQKENI. Here the CDR3 DNA reads TGTGCCAGCTACGACAGCCCCACAGATACGCAGTATTTT. It yields the protein CASYDSPTDTQYF. Looking up the rest from reference TRBV18 and TRBJ2-3 gives the full variable domain: NAGVMQNPRHLVRRRGQEARLRCSPMKGHSHVYWYRQLPEEGLKFMVYLQKENIIDESGMPKERFSAEFPKEGPSILRIQQVVRGDSAAYFCASYDSPTDTQYFGPGTRLTVL.

On this clone: Other DNA sequences in this specimen translate into the identical CDR3. V is TRBV5-1 and J is TRBJ1-1; tentatively, D is TRBD1 (6 bases). The germline V gene has CDR1 SGHRS and CDR2 YFSETQ. This CDR3 is 15 amino acids long. Trimming shortened V by 4 bases and J by 4 bases, and 17 bases separated the two germline ends. In DNA, the CDR3 is TGCGCCAGCAGCCTGGTGGGGGCGAGGGGCACTGAAGCTTTCTTT. It is translated as CASSLVGARGTEAFF.

The chain employs TRBV1 and TRBJ2-3. TRBV1 is flagged as a pseudogene. The CDR3 spans 20 residues. The CDR3 DNA reads TGCACCAGCAGCCTCCCCGTCGACAGGGCTTCTAGCGGAGAATCTAATACGCAGTATTTT. Encoded protein: CTSSLPVDRASSGESNTQYF.

The chain combines TRBV19 with TRBJ2-7, with 8 bases lining up with TRBD1. The germline gives CDR1 LNHDA, CDR2 SQIVND (reference sequence). There are 16 residues in the CDR3. V lost 4 bases, J lost 2 bases, and 10 bases stayed unmatched. CDR3 nucleotide sequence: TGTGCCAGTAGTACCTACACGGGACAGGCGGCCTACGAGCAGTACTTC. Translation: CASSTYTGQAAYEQYF.